The next 27 T cell receptor beta chains were all read from a single sample in a study of blood T cell repertoires in COVID-19 (dated by TCRdb to between 2020 and 2021). The library was prepared using the immunoSEQ multiplex PCR assay. TCRdb obtained this table from immuneACCESS and retained in-frame rearrangements with V and J assigned. These tables miss some clones; where compared with another copy, unresolved V genes account for less than half of the shortfall, and the remainder is unexplained. In all, the sample holds approximately 300,000 clones, and 89% of those were seen once. The top ten clonotypes cover 6.4% of the sample. Sequenced: peripheral blood. All receptors derive from a man younger than 35 who had recovered from COVID-19.

This CDR3 reads CASSSQGRDGYTF. In nucleotides, the CDR3 is TGTGCCAGCAGCTCTCAGGGGCGCGATGGCTACACCTTC. The chain joins TRBV7-6 to TRBJ1-2; possible D gene TRBD1, 6 bases. Germline V gives CDR1 SGHVS, CDR2 FNYEAQ. The V and J ends lost 4 bases and 6 bases respectively, with 12 bases between them. CDR3 length: 13 residues.

The rearrangement links TRBV28 to TRBJ1-5; the D gene is possibly TRBD1 (5 bases). Trimming took 3 bases from V and 4 from J, leaving 10 bases between them. Germline V gene data show CDR1 as MDHEN and CDR2 as SYDVKM. There are 14 residues in the CDR3. The CDR3 loop is CASSFGSGNQPQHF. The DNA of the CDR3 is TGTGCCAGCAGTTTTGGGTCAGGGAATCAGCCCCAGCATTTT. The variable domain in full, with the rest retrieved from reference TRBV28 and TRBJ1-5, is DVKVTQSSRYLVKRTGEKVFLECVQDMDHENMFWYRQDPGLGLRLIYFSYDVKMKEKGDIPEGYSVSREKKERFSLILESASTNQTSMYLCASSFGSGNQPQHFGDGTRLSIL.

The rearrangement links TRBV12-5 to TRBJ1-1; TRBD1 matches 8 bases. Per the germline V gene, CDR1 is LGHNT and CDR2 is FRNRAP. Losses at the gene ends were 2 bases for V and 10 bases for J; bases not matched to a gene: 3. The CDR3 is 12 residues long. The CDR3 spells CASGLPRGRAFF. The DNA for the CDR3 is TGTGCTAGTGGTTTGCCCAGGGGGCGAGCTTTCTTT.

The chain combines TRBV5-4 with TRBJ2-2; possible D gene TRBD1, 6 bases. CDR1 and CDR2 from the germline V gene are SGHNT and YYREEE (reference sequence). Deletions cut 5 bases from V and 1 base from J, with 12 bases between. The CDR3 is made up of 15 amino acids. The CDR3 bases are TGTGCCAGCAGTCATCCGGGACAGAACACCGGGGAGCTGTTTTTT. As protein: CASSHPGQNTGELFF.

The chain links TRBV5-6 to TRBJ1-1; perhaps TRBD1 as D (5 bases). The CDR3 is 13 amino acids. The ends were cut back, 0 bases at V and 8 bases at J, with 11 bases in the middle. Germline CDR1 is SGHDT and CDR2 is YYEEEE. Here the CDR3 reads CASSLDAGREAFF. In DNA form, the CDR3 reads TGTGCCAGCAGCTTGGATGCGGGGCGAGAAGCTTTCTTT.

This chain links TRBV5-5 with TRBJ2-2, with 9 positions matching TRBD1. There are 18 residues in the CDR3. Germline V gives CDR1 SGHKS, CDR2 YYEKEE (reference sequence). V was pared by 0 bases and J by 8 bases, with 14 bases of the junction left unmatched. This CDR3 is CASSLVPGTGTFVGELFF. The CDR3 DNA sequence: TGTGCCAGCAGCTTGGTCCCGGGGACAGGGACGTTTGTTGGGGAGCTGTTTTTT.

This chain links TRBV19 with TRBJ2-1; D possibly corresponds to TRBD1 (5 bases). Germline V gives CDR1 LNHDA, CDR2 SQIVND (reference sequence). This CDR3 contains 15 residues. Deletions cut 3 bases from V and 5 bases from J, with 14 bases between. The CDR3 region has the DNA TGTGCCAGTAGTATCGCCAGGGCCCTTAACAATGAGCAGTTCTTC. This sequence encodes CASSIARALNNEQFF.

V and J are TRBV7-6 and TRBJ1-2; 7 nucleotides align to TRBD1. CDR3 size: 15 residues. Germline V gene data show CDR1 as SGHVS and CDR2 as FNYEAQ. V was pared by 5 bases and J by 2 bases, with 8 bases of the junction left unmatched. The CDR3 sequence is CASSIRQGGNYGYTF. The CDR3 nucleotides are TGTGCCAGCAGCATAAGACAGGGAGGCAACTATGGCTACACCTTC. The entire variable domain, with the rest obtained from reference TRBV7-6 and TRBJ1-2, is as follows: GAGVSQSPRYKVTKRGQDVALRCDPISGHVSLYWYRQALGQGPEFLTYFNYEAQQDKSGLPNDRFSAERPEGSISTLTIQRTEQRDSAMYRCASSIRQGGNYGYTFGSGTRLTVV.

The rearrangement joins TRBV9 to TRBJ2-5; a possible D gene is TRBD1 (6 bases). V dropped 5 bases and J dropped 2 bases, with 16 bases sitting between them. The CDR3 consists of 15 residues. Germline V gives CDR1 SGDLS, CDR2 YYNGEE. This CDR3 is CASSRRGTEQETQYF. The CDR3, as DNA: TGTGCCAGCAGTCGAAGGGGGACGGAGCAAGAGACCCAGTACTTC.

The chain couples TRBV2 to TRBJ1-6; TRBD1 is a possible D gene (6 bases). Trimming took off 3 bases at V and 2 bases at J, with 8 bases between the two ends. The CDR3 length is 15 residues. Germline CDR1 reads SNHLY; CDR2 reads FYNNEI. CDR3 coding DNA: TGTGCCAGCAGTGACAGGGGCCCCTATAATTCACCCCTCCACTTT. Translation: CASSDRGPYNSPLHF. The full variable domain, completed using reference TRBV2 and TRBJ1-6, is EPEVTQTPSHQVTQMGQEVILRCVPISNHLYFYWYRQILGQKVEFLVSFYNNEISEKSEIFDDQFSVERPDGSNFTLKIRSTKLEDSAMYFCASSDRGPYNSPLHFGNGTRLTVT.

The chain employs TRBV4-1 and TRBJ1-5, with D tentatively TRBD1 (6 bases). The germline V and J ends were trimmed by 1 base and 2 bases, with 9 bases remaining between them. Germline V CDR1 and CDR2: MGHRA, YSYEKL. The CDR3 length is 15 residues. The CDR3 reads CASSQGTERNQPQHF. The CDR3 nucleotides are TGCGCCAGCAGCCAAGGGACAGAACGCAATCAGCCCCAGCATTTT.

The chain employs TRBV10-3 and TRBJ1-4, with a possible D match to TRBD1 (5 bases). Germline loops: CDR1 ENHRY, CDR2 SYGVKD. This CDR3 is built from 16 residues. V lost 2 bases and J 8 bases, leaving 18 bases between the germline ends. The CDR3 is CAISEAPGGTGEKLFF. The CDR3 DNA reads TGTGCCATCAGTGAGGCCCCCGGGGGTACGGGGGAAAAACTGTTTTTT.

This sequence joins TRBV10-3 and TRBJ2-1; 7 bases match TRBD2. There are 15 residues in the CDR3. Germline V lookup: CDR1 ENHRY, CDR2 SYGVKD. The V gene end was trimmed by 2 bases and the J gene end by 6 bases; junction bases not matched to a gene: 7. The CDR3 loop is CAISERAGVGNEQFF. CDR3 DNA: TGTGCCATCAGTGAGCGGGCGGGAGTCGGCAATGAGCAGTTCTTC.

This rearrangement joins TRBV7-2 to TRBJ2-1; 8 bases align to TRBD2. The ends lost 3 bases at V and 9 bases at J; junction bases unmatched: 10. The CDR3 contains 15 residues. The germline V gene has CDR1 SGHTA and CDR2 FQGNSA. The CDR3 sequence is CASSFAGLAEGEQFF. The CDR3 nucleotides are TGTGCCAGCAGCTTTGCCGGACTAGCCGAGGGTGAGCAGTTCTTC. The complete variable domain, with remaining parts taken from reference TRBV7-2 and TRBJ2-1, reads GAGVSQSPSNKVTEKGKDVELRCDPISGHTALYWYRQSLGQGLEFLIYFQGNSAPDKSGLPSDRFSAERTGGSVSTLTIQRTQQEDSAVYLCASSFAGLAEGEQFFGPGTRLTVL.

In its sample, this clone was seen once. The chain joins TRBV2 to TRBJ1-2; the match to TRBD1 covers 7 bases. Per the germline V gene, CDR1 is SNHLY and CDR2 is FYNNEI. V was clipped by 10 bases and J by 1 base; unmatched bases: 9. The CDR3 totals 14 residues. The CDR3 region is CATRDRDLNYGYTF. As DNA, the CDR3 is TGTGCCACGAGGGACAGAGATCTTAACTATGGCTACACCTTC.

The chain is built from TRBV28 and TRBJ1-1; D gene uncertain. Trimming shortened V by 7 bases and J by 3 bases, and 12 bases separated the two germline ends. CDR3 length: 13 amino acids. Per germline, CDR1 MDHEN and CDR2 SYDVKM. CDR3 nucleotide sequence: TGTGCCAGCACTCCCGACACTTACACTGAAGCTTTCTTT. This sequence encodes CASTPDTYTEAFF. Looking up the rest from reference TRBV28 and TRBJ1-1 gives the full variable domain: DVKVTQSSRYLVKRTGEKVFLECVQDMDHENMFWYRQDPGLGLRLIYFSYDVKMKEKGDIPEGYSVSREKKERFSLILESASTNQTSMYLCASTPDTYTEAFFGQGTRLTVV.

The V call is TRBV7-9, the J call TRBJ2-7, with TRBD1 as a possible D gene (5 bases). Germline V gene lookup returns CDR1 SEHNR and CDR2 FQNEAQ (reference sequence). CDR3 length: 15 amino acids. The V and J ends lost 1 base and 0 bases respectively, with 10 bases between them. CDR3 sequence reads: CASSLGQGSSYEQYF. CDR3 DNA: TGTGCCAGCAGCTTAGGGCAGGGTAGCTCCTACGAGCAGTACTTC. The variable domain in full, with the rest retrieved from reference TRBV7-9 and TRBJ2-7, is DTGVSQNPRHKITKRGQNVTFRCDPISEHNRLYWYRQTLGQGPEFLTYFQNEAQLEKSRLLSDRFSAERPKGSFSTLEIQRTEQGDSAMYLCASSLGQGSSYEQYFGPGTRLTVT.

This chain connects TRBV9 to TRBJ1-1; D is uncertain. The ends were cut back, 3 bases at V and 2 bases at J, with 11 bases in the middle. Germline-derived CDR1 and CDR2 are SGDLS and YYNGEE. The CDR3 extends over 14 amino acids. The CDR3 here is CASSARGQNTEAFF. The CDR3 nucleotides read TGTGCCAGCAGCGCCCGCGGGCAAAACACTGAAGCTTTCTTT. The variable domain in full, with the rest retrieved from reference TRBV9 and TRBJ1-1, is DSGVTQTPKHLITATGQRVTLRCSPRSGDLSVYWYQQSLDQGLQFLIQYYNGEERAKGNILERFSAQQFPDLHSELNLSSLELGDSALYFCASSARGQNTEAFFGQGTRLTVV.

This clone appeared once. The rearrangement joins TRBV7-9 to TRBJ2-7; TRBD1 agrees at 8 bases. After removal of 4 bases from V and 0 bases from J, the junction contained 2 bases not matched to a gene. The CDR3 sequence is 14 residues long. The germline gives CDR1 SEHNR, CDR2 FQNEAQ (reference sequence). CDR3 region: CASSWTGPSYEQYF. CDR3 bases: TGTGCCAGCAGCTGGACAGGGCCCTCCTACGAGCAGTACTTC.

This rearrangement joins TRBV2 to TRBJ2-2, with 10 bases fitting TRBD2. Germline lookup yields CDR1 SNHLY and CDR2 FYNNEI. This CDR3 has 15 amino acids. With V trimmed by 8 bases and J by 0 bases, 3 bases remained unmatched. CDR3 nucleotides: TGTGCCAGCGGCGGACTAGCGGCGAACACCGGGGAGCTGTTTTTT. Protein product: CASGGLAANTGELFF.

V and J are TRBV2 and TRBJ2-7; D is unresolved. V dropped 6 bases and J dropped 6 bases, with 9 bases sitting between them. The CDR3 sequence is 11 residues long. Per the germline V gene, CDR1 is SNHLY and CDR2 is FYNNEI. This chain's CDR3 is CASRWSSEQYF. The CDR3 DNA reads as TGTGCCAGCAGGTGGAGTTCCGAGCAGTACTTC.

The chain carries TRBV6-4 and TRBJ1-2; D perhaps matches TRBD1 (5 bases). Germline CDR1 is MRHNA and CDR2 is SNTAGT. V gave up 6 bases and J gave up 5 bases, with 19 bases separating them. This CDR3 spans 15 amino acids. CDR3 amino acids: CASRAGNSRHYGYTF. CDR3 DNA: TGTGCCAGCAGAGCAGGGAATAGCCGCCATTATGGCTACACCTTC.

This clone was observed at least ten times. The rearrangement uses TRBV4-3 and TRBJ2-1; TRBD2 agrees at 14 bases. Germline CDR1 is LGHNA and CDR2 is YSLEER. V lost 1 base and J lost 4; bases outside the gene matches: 0. The CDR3 covers 16 residues. The CDR3 DNA sequence: TGCGCCAGCAGCCAAGGGACTAGCGGGGGGTACAATGAGCAGTTCTTC. Its translation is CASSQGTSGGYNEQFF.

The genes are TRBV7-2 and TRBJ2-2, with 8 bases that match TRBD1. V was pared by 0 bases and J by 0 bases, with 9 bases of the junction left unmatched. The length of the CDR3 is 19 residues. Germline CDR1 SGHTA, CDR2 FQGNSA. CDR3 residues: CASSLAARDRPPNTGELFF. The CDR3, as DNA: TGTGCCAGCAGCTTAGCCGCTAGGGACAGGCCCCCGAACACCGGGGAGCTGTTTTTT.

The chain carries TRBV20-1 and TRBJ1-5; tentatively, D is TRBD1 (6 bases). Trimming removed 3 bases at V and 4 bases at J, with 13 bases between. The CDR3 consists of 14 residues. Per germline, CDR1 DFQATT and CDR2 SNEGSKA (reference sequence). CDR3 bases: TGCAGTGCTAGTCCCGGACAGAAAAATCAGCCCCAGCATTTT. Its protein is CSASPGQKNQPQHF.

This clone has just a few counts. The gene calls are TRBV19 and TRBJ1-5, with TRBD1 matching 8 bases. Germline values: CDR1 LNHDA, CDR2 SQIVND (reference sequence). V lost 7 bases, J lost 5 bases, and 7 bases stayed unmatched. The CDR3 extends over 14 amino acids. Written as DNA, the CDR3 is TGTGCCAGTACCCAGGCCAGGGGGCATCAGCCCCAGCATTTT. Protein: CASTQARGHQPQHF.

This chain joins TRBV20-1 and TRBJ2-7, with D unclear. Trimming cost V 3 bases and J 7 bases, with 10 bases left between them. The length of the CDR3 is 11 residues. Germline values: CDR1 DFQATT, CDR2 SNEGSKA (reference sequence). CDR3 loop: CSASLTGEQYF. The CDR3 nucleotides are TGCAGTGCTAGTTTAACCGGGGAGCAGTACTTC.